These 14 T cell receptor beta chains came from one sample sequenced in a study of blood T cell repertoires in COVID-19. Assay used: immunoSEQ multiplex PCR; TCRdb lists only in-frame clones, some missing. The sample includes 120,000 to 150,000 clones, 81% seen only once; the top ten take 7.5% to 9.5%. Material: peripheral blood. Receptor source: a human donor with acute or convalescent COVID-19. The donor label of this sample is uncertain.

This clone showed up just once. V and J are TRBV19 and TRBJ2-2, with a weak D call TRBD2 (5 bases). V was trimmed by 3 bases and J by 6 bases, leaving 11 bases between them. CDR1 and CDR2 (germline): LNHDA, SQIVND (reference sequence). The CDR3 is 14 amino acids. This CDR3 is CASSIMPGAGELFF. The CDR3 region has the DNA TGTGCCAGTAGTATCATGCCCGGGGCCGGGGAGCTGTTTTTT.

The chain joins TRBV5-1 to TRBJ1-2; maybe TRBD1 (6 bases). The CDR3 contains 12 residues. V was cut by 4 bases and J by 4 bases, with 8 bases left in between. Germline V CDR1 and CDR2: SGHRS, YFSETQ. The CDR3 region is CASSQDSYGYTF. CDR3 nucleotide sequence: TGCGCCAGCAGCCAGGACAGCTATGGCTACACCTTC.

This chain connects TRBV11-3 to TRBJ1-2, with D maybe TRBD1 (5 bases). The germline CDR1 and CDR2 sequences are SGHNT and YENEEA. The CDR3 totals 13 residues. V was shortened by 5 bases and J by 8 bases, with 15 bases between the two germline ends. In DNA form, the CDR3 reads TGTGCCAGCAGCAAATCCGGGACTCAGGGCTACACCTTC. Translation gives CASSKSGTQGYTF.

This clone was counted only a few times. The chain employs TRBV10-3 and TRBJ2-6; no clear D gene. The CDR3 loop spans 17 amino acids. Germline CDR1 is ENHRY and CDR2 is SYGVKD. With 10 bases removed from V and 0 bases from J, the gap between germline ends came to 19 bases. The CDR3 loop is CASRSWQSHSGANVLTF. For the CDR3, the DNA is TGTGCCAGCCGCTCGTGGCAGTCCCACTCTGGGGCCAACGTCCTGACTTTC.

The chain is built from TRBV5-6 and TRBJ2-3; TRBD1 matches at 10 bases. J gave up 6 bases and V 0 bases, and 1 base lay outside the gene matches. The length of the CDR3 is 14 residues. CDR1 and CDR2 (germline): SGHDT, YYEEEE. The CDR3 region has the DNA TGTGCCAGCAGCTTGGGGGGACAGGGGGATACGCAGTATTTT. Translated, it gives CASSLGGQGDTQYF.

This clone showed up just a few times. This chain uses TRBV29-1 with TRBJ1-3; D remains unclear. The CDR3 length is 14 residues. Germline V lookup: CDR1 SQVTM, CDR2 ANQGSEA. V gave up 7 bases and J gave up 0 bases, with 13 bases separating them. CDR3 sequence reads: CSARTDFSGNTIYF. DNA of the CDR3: TGCAGCGCCCGGACGGACTTCTCTGGAAACACCATATATTTT.

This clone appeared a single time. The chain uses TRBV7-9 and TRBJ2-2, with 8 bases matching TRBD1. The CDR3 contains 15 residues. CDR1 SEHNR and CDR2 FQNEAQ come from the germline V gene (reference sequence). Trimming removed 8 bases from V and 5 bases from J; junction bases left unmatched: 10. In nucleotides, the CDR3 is TGTGCCAGCGGAAGGACAGGGCGCGGAACCGGGGAGCTGTTTTTT. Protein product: CASGRTGRGTGELFF.

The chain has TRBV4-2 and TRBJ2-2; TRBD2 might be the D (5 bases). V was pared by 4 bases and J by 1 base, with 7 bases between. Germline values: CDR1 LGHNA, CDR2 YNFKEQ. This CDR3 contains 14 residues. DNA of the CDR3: TGTGCCAGCAGCCTGGGAGAGAACACCGGGGAGCTGTTTTTT. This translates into CASSLGENTGELFF.

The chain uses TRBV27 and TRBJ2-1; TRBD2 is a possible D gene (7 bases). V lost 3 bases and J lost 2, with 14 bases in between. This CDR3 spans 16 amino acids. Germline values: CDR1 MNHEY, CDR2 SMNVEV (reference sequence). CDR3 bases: TGTGCCAGCAGTTTGAACGCGGGGGCGACCTACAATGAGCAGTTCTTC. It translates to CASSLNAGATYNEQFF.

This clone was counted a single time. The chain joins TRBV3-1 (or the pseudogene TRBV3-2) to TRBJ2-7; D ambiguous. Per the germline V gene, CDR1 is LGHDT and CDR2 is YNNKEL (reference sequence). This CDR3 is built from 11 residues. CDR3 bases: TGTGCCAGCAGCCAAGATACGGGTCGGCCTGTC. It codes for CASSQDTGRPV.

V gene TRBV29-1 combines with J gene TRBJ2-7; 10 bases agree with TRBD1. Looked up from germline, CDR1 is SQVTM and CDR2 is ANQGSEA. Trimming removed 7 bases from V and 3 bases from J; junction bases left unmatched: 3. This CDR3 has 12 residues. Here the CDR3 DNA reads TGCAGCGCCGGACAGGGGGGCTACGAGCAGTACTTC. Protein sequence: CSAGQGGYEQYF.

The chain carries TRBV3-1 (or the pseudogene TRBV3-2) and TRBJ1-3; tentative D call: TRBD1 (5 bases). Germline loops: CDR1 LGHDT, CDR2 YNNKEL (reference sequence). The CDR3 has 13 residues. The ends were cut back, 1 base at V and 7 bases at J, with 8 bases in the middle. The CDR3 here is CASSQGTRNTIYF. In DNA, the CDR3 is TGTGCCAGCAGCCAAGGGACAAGGAACACCATATATTTT.

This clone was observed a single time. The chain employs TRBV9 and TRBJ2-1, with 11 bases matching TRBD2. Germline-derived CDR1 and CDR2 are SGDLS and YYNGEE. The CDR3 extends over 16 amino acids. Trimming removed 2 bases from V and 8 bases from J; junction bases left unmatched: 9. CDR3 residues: CASSVAPSGGRDEQFF. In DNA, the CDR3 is TGTGCCAGCAGCGTGGCCCCTAGCGGGGGGAGGGATGAGCAGTTCTTC.

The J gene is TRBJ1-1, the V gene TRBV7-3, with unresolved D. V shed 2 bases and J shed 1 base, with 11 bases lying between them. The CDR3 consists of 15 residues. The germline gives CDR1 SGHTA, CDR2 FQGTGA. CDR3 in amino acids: CASSLGPGGNTEAFF. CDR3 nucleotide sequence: TGTGCCAGCAGCTTAGGACCGGGAGGGAACACTGAAGCTTTCTTT.